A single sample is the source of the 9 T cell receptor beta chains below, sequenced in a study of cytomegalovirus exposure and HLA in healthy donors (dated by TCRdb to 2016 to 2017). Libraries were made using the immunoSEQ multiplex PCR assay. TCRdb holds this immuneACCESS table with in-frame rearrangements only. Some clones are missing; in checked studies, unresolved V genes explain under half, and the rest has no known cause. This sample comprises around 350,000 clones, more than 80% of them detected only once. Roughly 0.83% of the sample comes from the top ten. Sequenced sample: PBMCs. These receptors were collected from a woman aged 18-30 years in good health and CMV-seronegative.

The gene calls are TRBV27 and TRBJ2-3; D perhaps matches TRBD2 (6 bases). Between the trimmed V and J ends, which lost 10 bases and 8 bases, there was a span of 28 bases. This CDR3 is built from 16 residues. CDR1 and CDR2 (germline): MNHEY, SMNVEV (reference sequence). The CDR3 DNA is TGTGCCACTGTAGCACGGGAGTCGGTCCTTAGGGTTACGCAGTATTTT. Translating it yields CATVARESVLRVTQYF.

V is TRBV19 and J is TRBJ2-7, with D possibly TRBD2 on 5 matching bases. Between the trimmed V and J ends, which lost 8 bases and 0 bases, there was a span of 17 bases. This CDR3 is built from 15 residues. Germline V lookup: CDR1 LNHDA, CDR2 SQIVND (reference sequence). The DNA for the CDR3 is TGTGCCAGTCTGAGGAGGAGTTACAGCTCCTACGAGCAGTACTTC. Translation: CASLRRSYSSYEQYF. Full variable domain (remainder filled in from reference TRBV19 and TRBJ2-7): DGGITQSPKYLFRKEGQNVTLSCEQNLNHDAMYWYRQDPGQGLRLIYYSQIVNDFQKGDIAEGYSVSREKKESFPLTVTSAQKNPTAFYLCASLRRSYSSYEQYFGPGTRLTVT.

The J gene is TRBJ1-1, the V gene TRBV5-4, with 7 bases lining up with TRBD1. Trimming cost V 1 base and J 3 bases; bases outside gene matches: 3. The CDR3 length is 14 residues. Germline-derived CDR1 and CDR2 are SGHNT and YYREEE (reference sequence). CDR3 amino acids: CASSLKGTDTEAFF. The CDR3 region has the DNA TGTGCCAGCAGCTTGAAGGGGACAGACACTGAAGCTTTCTTT.

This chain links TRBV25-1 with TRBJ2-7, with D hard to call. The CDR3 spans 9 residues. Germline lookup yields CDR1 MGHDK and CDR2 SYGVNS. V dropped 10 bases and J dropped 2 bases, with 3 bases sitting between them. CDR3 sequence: CATTYEQYF. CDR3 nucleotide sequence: TGTGCCACCACCTACGAGCAGTACTTC.

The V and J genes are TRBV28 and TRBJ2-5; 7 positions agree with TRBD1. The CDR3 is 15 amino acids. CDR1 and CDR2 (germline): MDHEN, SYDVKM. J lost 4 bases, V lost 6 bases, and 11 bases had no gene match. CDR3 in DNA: TGTGCCAGCAGCCCGAGACAGGGTGGCGTAGAGACCCAGTACTTC. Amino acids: CASSPRQGGVETQYF.

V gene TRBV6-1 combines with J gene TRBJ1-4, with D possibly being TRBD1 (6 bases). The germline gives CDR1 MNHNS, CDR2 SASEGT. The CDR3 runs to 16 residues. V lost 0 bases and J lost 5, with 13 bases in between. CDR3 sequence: CASSEANGQGNEKLFF. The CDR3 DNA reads TGTGCCAGCAGTGAAGCCAACGGCCAGGGGAATGAAAAACTGTTTTTT.

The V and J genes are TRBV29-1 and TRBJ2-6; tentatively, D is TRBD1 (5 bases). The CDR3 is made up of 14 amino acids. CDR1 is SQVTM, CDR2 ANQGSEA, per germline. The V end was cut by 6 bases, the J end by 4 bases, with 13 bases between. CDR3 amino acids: CSVLTRAGANVLTF. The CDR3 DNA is TGCAGCGTGCTCACCAGGGCAGGGGCCAACGTCCTGACTTTC.

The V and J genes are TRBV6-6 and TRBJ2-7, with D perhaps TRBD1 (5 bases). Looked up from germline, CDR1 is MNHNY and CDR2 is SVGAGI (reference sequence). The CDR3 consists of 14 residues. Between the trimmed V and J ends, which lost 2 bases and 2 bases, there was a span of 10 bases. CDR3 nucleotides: TGTGCCAGCAGTTACGGCGCCAGGGCCTACGAGCAGTACTTC. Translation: CASSYGARAYEQYF.

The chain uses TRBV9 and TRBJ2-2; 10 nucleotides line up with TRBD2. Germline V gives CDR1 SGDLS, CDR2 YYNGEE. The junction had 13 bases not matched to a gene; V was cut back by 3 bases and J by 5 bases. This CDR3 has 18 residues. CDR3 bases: TGTGCCAGCAGCGACCAGCGGGGGGGCCTGTGGGAAACCGGGGAGCTGTTTTTT. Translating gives CASSDQRGGLWETGELFF.